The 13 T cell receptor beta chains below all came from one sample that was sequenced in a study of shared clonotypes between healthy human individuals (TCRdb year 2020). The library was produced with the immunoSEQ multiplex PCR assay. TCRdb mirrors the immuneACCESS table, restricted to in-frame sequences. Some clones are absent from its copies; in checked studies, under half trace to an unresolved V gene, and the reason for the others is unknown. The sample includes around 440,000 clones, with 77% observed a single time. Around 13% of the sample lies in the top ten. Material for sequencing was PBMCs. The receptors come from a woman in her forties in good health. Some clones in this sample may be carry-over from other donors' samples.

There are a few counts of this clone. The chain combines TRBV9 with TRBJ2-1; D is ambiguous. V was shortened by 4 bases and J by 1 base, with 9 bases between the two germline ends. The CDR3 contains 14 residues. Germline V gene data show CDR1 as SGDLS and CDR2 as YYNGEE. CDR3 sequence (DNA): TGTGCCAGCAGCCCCATGGGGTCCTACAATGAGCAGTTCTTC. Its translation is CASSPMGSYNEQFF.

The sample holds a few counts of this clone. In nucleotides, the CDR3 is TGTGCCAGCAGCTTAGAAGAGCGGGATGCCCCCGAGCAGTACTTC. The encoded protein is CASSLEERDAPEQYF. The V gene is TRBV11-1, the J gene TRBJ2-7; TRBD2 matches 7 bases. CDR1 SGHAT and CDR2 FQDESV come from the germline V gene (reference sequence). Trimming took 1 base from V and 6 from J; bases not matched to a gene: 9. This CDR3 comprises 15 residues. The full variable domain, with the rest looked up from reference TRBV11-1 and TRBJ2-7, is EAEVAQSPRYKITEKSQAVAFWCDPISGHATLYWYRQILGQGPELLVQFQDESVVDDSQLPKDRFSAERLKGVDSTLKIQPAELGDSAMYLCASSLEERDAPEQYFGPGTRLTVT.

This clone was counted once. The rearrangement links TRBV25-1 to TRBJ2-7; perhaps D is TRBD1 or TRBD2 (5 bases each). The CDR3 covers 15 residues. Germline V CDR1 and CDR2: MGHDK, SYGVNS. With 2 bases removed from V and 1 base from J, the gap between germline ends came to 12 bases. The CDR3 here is CASSEGTWTSYEQYF. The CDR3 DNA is TGTGCCAGCAGTGAAGGGACCTGGACGTCCTACGAGCAGTACTTC.

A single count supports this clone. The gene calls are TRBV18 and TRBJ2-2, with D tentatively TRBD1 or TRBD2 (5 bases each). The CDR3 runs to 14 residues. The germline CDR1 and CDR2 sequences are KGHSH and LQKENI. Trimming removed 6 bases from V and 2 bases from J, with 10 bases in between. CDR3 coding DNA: TGTGCCAGCTCTCGGGGCCTTAACACCGGGGAGCTGTTTTTT. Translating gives CASSRGLNTGELFF.

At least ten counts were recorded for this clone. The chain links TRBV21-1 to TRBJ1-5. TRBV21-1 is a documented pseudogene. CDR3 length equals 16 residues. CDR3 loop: CASSSPGPNSNQPQHF. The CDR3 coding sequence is TGTGCCAGCAGCTCTCCGGGACCTAATAGCAATCAGCCCCAGCATTTT.

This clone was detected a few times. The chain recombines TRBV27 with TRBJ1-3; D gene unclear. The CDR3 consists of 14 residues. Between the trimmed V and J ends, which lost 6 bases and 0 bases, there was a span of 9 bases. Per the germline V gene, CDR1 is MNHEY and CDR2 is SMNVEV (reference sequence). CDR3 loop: CASSYAGSGNTIYF. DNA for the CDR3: TGTGCCAGCAGCTACGCGGGCTCTGGAAACACCATATATTTT.

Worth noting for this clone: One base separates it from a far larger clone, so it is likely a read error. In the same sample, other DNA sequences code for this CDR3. CDR3 bases: TGTGCCTGGCATAACAGAGGCTACGAGCAGTACTTC. This encodes CAWHNRGYEQYF. The chain combines TRBV30 with TRBJ2-7; D uncertain. This CDR3 has 12 residues. V was clipped by 5 bases and J by 3 bases, with 11 bases between them. Per the germline V gene, CDR1 is GTSNPN and CDR2 is SVGIG (reference sequence).

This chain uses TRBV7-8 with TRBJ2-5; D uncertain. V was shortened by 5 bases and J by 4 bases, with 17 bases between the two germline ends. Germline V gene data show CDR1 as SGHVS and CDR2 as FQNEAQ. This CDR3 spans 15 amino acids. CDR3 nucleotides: TGTGCCAGCAGCGGACCGGACGGGTATTCAGAGACCCAGTACTTC. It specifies CASSGPDGYSETQYF.

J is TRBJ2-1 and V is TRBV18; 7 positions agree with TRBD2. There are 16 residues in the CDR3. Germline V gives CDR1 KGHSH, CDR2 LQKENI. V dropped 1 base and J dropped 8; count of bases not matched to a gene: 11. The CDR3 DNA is TGTGCCAGCTCACCACTGACTAGCTCGGGCGTCCATGAGCAGTTCTTC. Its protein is CASSPLTSSGVHEQFF.

CDR3 coding DNA: TGTGCCAGCAGCTTAGGGCTAGCTGTTGAGCAGTTCTTC. This sequence encodes CASSLGLAVEQFF. J is TRBJ2-1 and V is TRBV13, with D possibly being TRBD2 (5 bases). V was shortened by 0 bases and J by 9 bases, with 9 bases between the two germline ends. This CDR3 has 13 residues. Per the germline V gene, CDR1 is PRHDT and CDR2 is FYEKMQ (reference sequence).

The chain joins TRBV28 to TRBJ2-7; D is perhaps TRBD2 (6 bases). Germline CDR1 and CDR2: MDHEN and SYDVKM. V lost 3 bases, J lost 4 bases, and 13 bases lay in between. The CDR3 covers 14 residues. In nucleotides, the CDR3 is TGTGCCAGCAGTTTGGGGCGGGACGGGTACGAGCAGTACTTC. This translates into CASSLGRDGYEQYF. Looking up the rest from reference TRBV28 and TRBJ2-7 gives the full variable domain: DVKVTQSSRYLVKRTGEKVFLECVQDMDHENMFWYRQDPGLGLRLIYFSYDVKMKEKGDIPEGYSVSREKKERFSLILESASTNQTSMYLCASSLGRDGYEQYFGPGTRLTVT.

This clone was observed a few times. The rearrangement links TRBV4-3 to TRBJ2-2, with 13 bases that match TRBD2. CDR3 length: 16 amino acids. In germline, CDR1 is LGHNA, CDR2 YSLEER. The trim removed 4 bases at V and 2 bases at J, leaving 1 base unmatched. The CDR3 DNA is TGCGCCAGCAGCCTGGGACTAGCGGGAAACACCGGGGAGCTGTTTTTT. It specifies CASSLGLAGNTGELFF.

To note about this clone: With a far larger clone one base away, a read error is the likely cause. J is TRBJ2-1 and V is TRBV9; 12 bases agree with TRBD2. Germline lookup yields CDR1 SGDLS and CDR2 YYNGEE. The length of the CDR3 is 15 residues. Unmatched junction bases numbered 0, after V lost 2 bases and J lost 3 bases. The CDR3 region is CASSVTSGGYNEQFF. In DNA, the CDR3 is TGTGCCAGCAGCGTGACTAGCGGGGGCTACAATGAGCAGTTCTTC.